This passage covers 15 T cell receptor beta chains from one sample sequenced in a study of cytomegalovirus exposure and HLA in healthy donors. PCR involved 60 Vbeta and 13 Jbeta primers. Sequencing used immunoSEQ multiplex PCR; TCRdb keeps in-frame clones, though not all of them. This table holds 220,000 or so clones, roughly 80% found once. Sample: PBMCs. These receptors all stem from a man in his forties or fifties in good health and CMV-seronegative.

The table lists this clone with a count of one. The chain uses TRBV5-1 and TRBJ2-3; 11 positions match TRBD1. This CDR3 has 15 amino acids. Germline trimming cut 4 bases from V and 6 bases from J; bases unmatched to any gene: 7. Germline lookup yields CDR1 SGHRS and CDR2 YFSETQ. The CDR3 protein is CASSLDRGPGDTQYF. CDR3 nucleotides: TGCGCCAGCAGCCTGGACAGGGGGCCAGGGGATACGCAGTATTTT.

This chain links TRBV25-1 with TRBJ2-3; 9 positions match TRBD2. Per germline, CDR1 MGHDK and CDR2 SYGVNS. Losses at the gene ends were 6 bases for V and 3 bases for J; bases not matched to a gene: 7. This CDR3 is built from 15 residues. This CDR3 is CASRGASGETDTQYF. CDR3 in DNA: TGTGCCAGCAGGGGAGCTAGCGGGGAAACAGATACGCAGTATTTT.

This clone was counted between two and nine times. CDR3 protein: CASSITQVNEQFF. The DNA of the CDR3 is TGTGCCAGTAGTATAACACAAGTCAATGAGCAGTTCTTC. The gene calls are TRBV19 and TRBJ2-1, with D uncertain. Germline lookup yields CDR1 LNHDA and CDR2 SQIVND (reference sequence). This CDR3 is 13 amino acids long. V was trimmed by 2 bases and J by 6 bases, leaving 8 bases between them.

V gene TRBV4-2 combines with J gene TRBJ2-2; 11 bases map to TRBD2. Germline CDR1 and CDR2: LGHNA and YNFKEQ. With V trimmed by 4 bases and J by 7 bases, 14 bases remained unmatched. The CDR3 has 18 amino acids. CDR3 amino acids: CASSRLLAGEGIGGELFF. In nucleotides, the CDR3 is TGTGCCAGCAGCCGCCTACTAGCGGGAGAGGGTATCGGCGGGGAGCTGTTTTTT.

The CDR3 loop reads CASSEAEELFEGFF. The CDR3 DNA reads as TGTGCCAGCAGTGAAGCGGAGGAGCTATTCGAAGGGTTCTTC. The chain couples TRBV6-1 to TRBJ2-1; possibly TRBD2 for D (5 bases). Germline CDR1 and CDR2: MNHNS and SASEGT. V was shortened by 0 bases and J by 15 bases, with 18 bases between the two germline ends. The CDR3 has 14 residues.

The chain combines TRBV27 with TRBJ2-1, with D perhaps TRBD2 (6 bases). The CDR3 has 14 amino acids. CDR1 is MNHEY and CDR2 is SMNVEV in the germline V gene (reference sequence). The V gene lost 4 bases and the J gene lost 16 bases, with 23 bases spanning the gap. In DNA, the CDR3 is TGTGCCAGCAGTTCCCTATCGCGGGGCGATAGCCCATTCTTC. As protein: CASSSLSRGDSPFF.

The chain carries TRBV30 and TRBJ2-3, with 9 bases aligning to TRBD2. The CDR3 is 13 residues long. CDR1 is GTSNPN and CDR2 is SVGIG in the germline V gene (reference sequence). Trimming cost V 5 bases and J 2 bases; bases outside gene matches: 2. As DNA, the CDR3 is TGTGCCTGGGGACTAGCGTTCACAGATACGCAGTATTTT. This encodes CAWGLAFTDTQYF.

The CDR3 protein is CASSMGEAGRNEQFF. For the CDR3, the DNA is TGTGCCAGTAGTATGGGAGAAGCGGGGAGGAATGAGCAGTTCTTC. V gene TRBV19 combines with J gene TRBJ2-1, with TRBD2 matching over 7 bases. Germline lookup yields CDR1 LNHDA and CDR2 SQIVND (reference sequence). This CDR3 comprises 15 residues. The trim removed 3 bases at V and 7 bases at J, leaving 9 bases unmatched.

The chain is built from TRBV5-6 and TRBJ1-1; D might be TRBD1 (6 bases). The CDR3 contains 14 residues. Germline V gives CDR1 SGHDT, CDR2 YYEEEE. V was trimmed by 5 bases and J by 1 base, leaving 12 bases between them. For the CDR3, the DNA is TGTGCCAGCAGGCGAGGACAGAGGAACACTGAAGCTTTCTTT. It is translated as CASRRGQRNTEAFF.

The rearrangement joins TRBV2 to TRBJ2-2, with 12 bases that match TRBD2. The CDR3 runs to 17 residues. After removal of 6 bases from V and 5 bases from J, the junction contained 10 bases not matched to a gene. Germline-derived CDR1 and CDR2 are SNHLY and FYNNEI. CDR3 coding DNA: TGTGCCAGCAGGCCGACTAGCGGGAGAGGTGGGACCGGGGAGCTGTTTTTT. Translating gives CASRPTSGRGGTGELFF.

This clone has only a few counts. CDR3: CASSTLGLSYNEQFF. DNA for the CDR3: TGTGCCAGTAGTACCCTCGGACTGAGCTACAATGAGCAGTTCTTC. The chain carries TRBV19 and TRBJ2-1; maybe TRBD2 (5 bases). With 4 bases removed from V and 3 bases from J, the gap between germline ends came to 13 bases. Germline-derived CDR1 and CDR2 are LNHDA and SQIVND (reference sequence). This CDR3 contains 15 residues.

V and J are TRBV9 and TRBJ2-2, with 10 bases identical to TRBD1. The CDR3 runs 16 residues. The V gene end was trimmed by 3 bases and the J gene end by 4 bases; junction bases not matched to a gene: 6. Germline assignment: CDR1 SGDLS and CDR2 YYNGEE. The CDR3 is CASSASRDRGTGELFF. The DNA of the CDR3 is TGTGCCAGCAGCGCTTCCCGGGACAGGGGCACCGGGGAGCTGTTTTTT.

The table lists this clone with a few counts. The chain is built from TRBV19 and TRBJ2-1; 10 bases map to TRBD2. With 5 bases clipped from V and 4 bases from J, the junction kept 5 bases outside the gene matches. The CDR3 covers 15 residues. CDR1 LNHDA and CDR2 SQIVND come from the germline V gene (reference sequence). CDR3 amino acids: CASSLTSGVYNEQFF. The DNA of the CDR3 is TGTGCCAGTAGTCTTACTAGCGGGGTTTACAATGAGCAGTTCTTC.

This chain's CDR3 is CASSIDLFKPQHF. In DNA form, the CDR3 reads TGTGCCAGTAGTATAGATCTATTTAAGCCCCAGCATTTT. This chain uses TRBV19 with TRBJ1-5; D uncertain. Germline V lookup: CDR1 LNHDA, CDR2 SQIVND (reference sequence). The CDR3 runs to 13 residues. V lost 0 bases and J 8 bases, leaving 8 bases between the germline ends.

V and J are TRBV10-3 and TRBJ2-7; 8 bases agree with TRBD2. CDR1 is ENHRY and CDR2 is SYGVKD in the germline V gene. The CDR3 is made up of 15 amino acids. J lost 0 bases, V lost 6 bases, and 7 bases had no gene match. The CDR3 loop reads CAISFDSGSSYEQYF. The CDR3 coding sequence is TGTGCCATCAGCTTCGACAGCGGGAGCTCCTACGAGCAGTACTTC.